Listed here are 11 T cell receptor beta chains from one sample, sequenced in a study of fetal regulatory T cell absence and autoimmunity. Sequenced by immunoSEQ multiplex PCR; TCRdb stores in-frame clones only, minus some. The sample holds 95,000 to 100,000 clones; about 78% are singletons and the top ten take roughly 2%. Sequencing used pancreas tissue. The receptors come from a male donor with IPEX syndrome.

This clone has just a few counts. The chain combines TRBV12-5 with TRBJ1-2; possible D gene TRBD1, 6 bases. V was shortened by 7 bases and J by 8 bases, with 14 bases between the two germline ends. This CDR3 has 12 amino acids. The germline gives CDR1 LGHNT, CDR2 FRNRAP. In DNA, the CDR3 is TGTGCTAGTGTTCAGGGGAAGAGAGGCTACACCTTC. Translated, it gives CASVQGKRGYTF.

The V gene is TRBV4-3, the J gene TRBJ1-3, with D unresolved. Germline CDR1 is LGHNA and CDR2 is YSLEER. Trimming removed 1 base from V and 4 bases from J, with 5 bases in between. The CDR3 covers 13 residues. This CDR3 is CASSQAWGNTIYF. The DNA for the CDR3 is TGCGCCAGCAGCCAAGCTTGGGGAAACACCATATATTTT.

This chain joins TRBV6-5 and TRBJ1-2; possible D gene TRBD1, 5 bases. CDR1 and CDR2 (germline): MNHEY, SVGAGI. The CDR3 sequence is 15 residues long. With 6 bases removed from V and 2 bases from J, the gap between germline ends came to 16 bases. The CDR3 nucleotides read TGTGCCAGCAGCCCTTGTGGGGGGTCCAACTATGGCTACACCTTC. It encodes CASSPCGGSNYGYTF.

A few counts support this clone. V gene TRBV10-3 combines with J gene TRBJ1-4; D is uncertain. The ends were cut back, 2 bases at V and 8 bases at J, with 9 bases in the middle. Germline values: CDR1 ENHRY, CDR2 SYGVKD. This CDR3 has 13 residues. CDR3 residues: CAISEIPREKLFF. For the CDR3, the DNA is TGTGCCATCAGTGAGATTCCTAGGGAAAAACTGTTTTTT.

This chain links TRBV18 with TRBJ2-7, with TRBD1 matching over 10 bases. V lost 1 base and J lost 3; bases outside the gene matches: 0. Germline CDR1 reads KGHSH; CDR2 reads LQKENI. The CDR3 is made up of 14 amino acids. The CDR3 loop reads CASSPRTGGYEQYF. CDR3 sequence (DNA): TGTGCCAGCTCACCACGGACAGGGGGCTACGAGCAGTACTTC.

CDR3 amino acids: CASSLLADNEQFF. The CDR3, as DNA: TGTGCCAGCAGCTTGCTAGCGGACAATGAGCAGTTCTTC. The chain employs TRBV5-4 and TRBJ2-1; 7 nucleotides line up with TRBD2. CDR1 and CDR2 (germline): SGHNT, YYREEE (reference sequence). The V segment lost 1 base and the J segment 5 bases; nucleotides outside the gene matches: 0. The CDR3 is 13 amino acids.

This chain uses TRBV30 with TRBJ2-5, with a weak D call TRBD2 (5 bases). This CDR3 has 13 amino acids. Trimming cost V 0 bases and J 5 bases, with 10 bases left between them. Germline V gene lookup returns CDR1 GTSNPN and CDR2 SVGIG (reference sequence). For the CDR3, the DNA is TGTGCCTGGAGTGTTCCTAGCCAGGAGACCCAGTACTTC. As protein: CAWSVPSQETQYF.

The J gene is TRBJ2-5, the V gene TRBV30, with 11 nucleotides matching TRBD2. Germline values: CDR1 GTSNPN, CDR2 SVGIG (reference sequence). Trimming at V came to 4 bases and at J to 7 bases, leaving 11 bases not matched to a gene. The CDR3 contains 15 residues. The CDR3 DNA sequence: TGTGCCTGGACCCGTAGCGGGGGGGCCGTTGGGACCCAGTACTTC. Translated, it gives CAWTRSGGAVGTQYF.

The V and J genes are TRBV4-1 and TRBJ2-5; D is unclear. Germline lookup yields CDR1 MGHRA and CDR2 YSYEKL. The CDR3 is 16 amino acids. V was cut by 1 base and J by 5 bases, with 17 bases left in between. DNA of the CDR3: TGCGCCAGCAGCCAAGGGGCGTCCTGGGGTACGGAGACCCAGTACTTC. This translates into CASSQGASWGTETQYF.

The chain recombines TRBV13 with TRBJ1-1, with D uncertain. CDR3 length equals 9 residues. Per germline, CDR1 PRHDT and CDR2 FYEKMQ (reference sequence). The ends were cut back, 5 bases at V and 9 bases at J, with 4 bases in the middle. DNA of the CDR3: TGTGCCAGCAGCCCCCAAGCTTTCTTT. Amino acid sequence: CASSPQAFF.

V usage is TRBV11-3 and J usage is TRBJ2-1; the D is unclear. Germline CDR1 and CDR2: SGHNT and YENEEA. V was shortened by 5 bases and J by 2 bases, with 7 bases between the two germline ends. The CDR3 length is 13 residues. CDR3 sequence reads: CASSPRPYNEQFF. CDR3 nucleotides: TGTGCCAGCAGCCCGAGGCCCTACAATGAGCAGTTCTTC.